This passage covers 3 T cell receptor beta chains from one sample sequenced in a study of T cells in Graves' hyperthyroidism and ophthalmopathy. The source material, RNA transcripts, was used to amplify TCR beta CDR3 regions. First-round RT-PCR targeting the TCR CDR3 was performed with the HTBI primer set. Each CDR3 protein gets one entry after TCRdb re-called the multiplex PCR reads with MiXCR. The table lists some 690,000 distinct CDR3 sequences, approximately 15% of them singletons. Sequencing was done on a sample of blood. All receptors come from a man aged 50-59 years with Graves' hyperthyroidism.

About this clonotype: It may be a read error: a sequence one base away is much more abundant. J is TRBJ1-1 and V is TRBV30; no definite D call. The length of the CDR3 is 13 residues. Looked up from germline, CDR1 is GTSNPN and CDR2 is SVGIG (reference sequence). The CDR3 DNA reads TGTGCCTGGAGTGCAGGCGGGAACATTGAAGCTTTCTTT. It codes for CAWSAGGNIEAFF.

A single count supports this clonotype. The rearrangement uses TRBV20-1 and TRBJ1-4; 7 nucleotides align to TRBD1. CDR3 length equals 18 residues. Trimming removed 1 base from V and 0 bases from J; junction bases left unmatched: 11. Germline lookup yields CDR1 DFQATT and CDR2 SNEGSKA (reference sequence). CDR3 sequence: CSARVSPGQIATNEKLFF. CDR3 nucleotides: TGCAGTGCTAGAGTCTCCCCGGGACAGATTGCAACTAATGAAAAACTGTTTTTT.

The genes are TRBV18 and TRBJ1-3, with a weak D call TRBD1 (6 bases). This CDR3 has 16 amino acids. Germline V gene data show CDR1 as KGHSH and CDR2 as LQKENI. Trimming stripped 3 bases from V and 0 bases from J, with 12 bases between. CDR3 nucleotide sequence: TGTGCCAGCTCACCTTGGACAGTTGCCTCTGGAAACACCATATATTTT. It specifies CASSPWTVASGNTIYF.